Below, 27 T cell receptor beta chains from the same sample are listed, as sequenced in a study of OX40 agonist ivuxolimab in advanced cancers. Sequencing used immunoSEQ multiplex PCR; TCRdb keeps in-frame clones, though not all of them. The sample consists of some 97,000 clones, roughly 90% of them appearing once. The sample consisted of CD4+ or CD8+ T cells sorted from blood, taken in a trial of the OX40 agonist ivuxolimab. Every receptor here comes from an adult with an advanced solid tumor such as melanoma, head and neck, liver or kidney cancer.

V usage is TRBV19 and J usage is TRBJ1-1, with D uncertain. CDR1 is LNHDA and CDR2 is SQIVND in the germline V gene (reference sequence). The V and J ends lost 6 bases and 2 bases respectively, with 10 bases between them. The CDR3 has 13 residues. CDR3 sequence reads: CASSQETNTEAFF. DNA of the CDR3: TGTGCCAGTAGCCAGGAGACCAACACTGAAGCTTTCTTT.

The CDR3 DNA follows: TGCAGTGCTCTAGCGGGGCAAGAGCAGTACTTC. Its translation: CSALAGQEQYF. The chain recombines TRBV20-1 with TRBJ2-5, with 9 bases that match TRBD2. With V trimmed by 5 bases and J by 11 bases, 6 bases remained unmatched. The CDR3 contains 11 residues. Germline loops: CDR1 DFQATT, CDR2 SNEGSKA (reference sequence).

As DNA, the CDR3 is TGTGCCAGCAGTGCAGCAGGGAAGGGTAACGGAAACATTCAGTACTTC. The encoded protein is CASSAAGKGNGNIQYF. J is TRBJ2-4 and V is TRBV6-4, with D possibly matching TRBD1 (5 bases). Germline values: CDR1 MRHNA, CDR2 SNTAGT. The V gene lost 4 bases and the J gene lost 6 bases, with 19 bases spanning the gap. This CDR3 has 16 residues.

This clone has only one observation. This chain connects TRBV29-1 to TRBJ2-5, with D perhaps being TRBD1 or TRBD2 (6 bases each). The CDR3 is 16 residues long. Trimming removed 2 bases from V and 2 bases from J, with 18 bases in between. In germline, CDR1 is SQVTM, CDR2 ANQGSEA. CDR3 sequence reads: CSVERGTQGRQETQYF. The CDR3 nucleotides are TGCAGCGTTGAACGGGGGACCCAGGGGAGGCAAGAGACCCAGTACTTC.

V is TRBV7-5 and J is TRBJ1-4; the table's D call, TRBD1, has no DNA check behind it. TRBV7-5 has pseudogene status. There are 21 residues in the CDR3. The CDR3 is CVRSLHPRDRQDPGLNEKLFF. In nucleotides, the CDR3 is TGTGTCAGAAGCTTACATCCCCGGGACAGGCAAGACCCCGGACTTAATGAAAAACTGTTTTTT.

The chain carries TRBV29-1 and TRBJ1-2; D is perhaps TRBD1 (5 bases). Germline loops: CDR1 SQVTM, CDR2 ANQGSEA. The V end lost 8 bases, the J end lost 14 bases, and 24 bases lay between the germline ends. The CDR3 contains 12 residues. The CDR3 nucleotides read TGCAGCATAGCGGACCCCGGGGCCGCTTATACCTTC. It encodes CSIADPGAAYTF.

This clone was detected only a few times. This chain joins TRBV19 and TRBJ1-6; a weak D match, TRBD1 (6 bases). Trimming left V 10 bases short and J 9 bases short, with 19 bases between. The CDR3 spans 14 residues. Per the germline V gene, CDR1 is LNHDA and CDR2 is SQIVND (reference sequence). CDR3 region: CATEGGTKGSPLHF. CDR3 DNA sequence: TGTGCCACCGAGGGGGGGACAAAAGGTTCACCCCTCCACTTT.

In DNA, the CDR3 is TGTGCCAGCAGCCATCGCCCGGGACAGGCGCCCAGGCAGTACTTC. It is translated as CASSHRPGQAPRQYF. The chain carries TRBV6-1 and TRBJ2-7; 8 bases match TRBD1. This CDR3 is 15 amino acids long. CDR1 and CDR2 (germline): MNHNS, SASEGT. With 6 bases clipped from V and 9 bases from J, the junction kept 16 bases outside the gene matches.

Only one count was recorded for this clone. The chain joins TRBV7-6 to TRBJ1-3; a weak D match, TRBD1 (5 bases). Germline CDR1 SGHVS, CDR2 FNYEAQ. CDR3 size: 17 residues. The V end lost 1 base, the J end lost 2 bases, and 15 bases lay between the germline ends. The CDR3 is CASSLGVVGTAGNTIYF. The CDR3 bases are TGTGCCAGCAGCTTAGGCGTTGTGGGGACTGCTGGAAACACCATATATTTT.

The chain is built from TRBV5-1 and TRBJ1-6; no definite D call. V lost 5 bases, J lost 7 bases, and 16 bases lay in between. Germline CDR1 and CDR2: SGHRS and YFSETQ. The CDR3 is 15 amino acids. CDR3 coding DNA: TGCGCCAGCAGTGAATTGGGAAGGGAAAATTCACCCCTCCACTTT. It translates to CASSELGRENSPLHF.

The V call is TRBV23-1, the J call TRBJ2-3; TRBD2 agrees at 7 bases. TRBV23-1 is classed as an ORF, of uncertain function. V lost 3 bases and J lost 2; bases outside the gene matches: 11. This CDR3 has 17 residues. CDR3 in amino acids: CASSHLPGLRNTDTQYF. The CDR3 nucleotides are TGCGCCAGCAGTCATTTACCGGGACTACGGAACACAGATACGCAGTATTTT.

The chain links TRBV6-1 to TRBJ2-2; tentatively, D is TRBD2 (6 bases). The CDR3 is 17 residues long. In germline, CDR1 is MNHNS, CDR2 SASEGT. Trimming cost V 4 bases and J 2 bases, with 17 bases left between them. CDR3 region: CASSVDGSGVNTGELFF. Written as DNA, the CDR3 is TGTGCCAGCAGTGTGGACGGGAGTGGGGTTAACACCGGGGAGCTGTTTTTT.

The chain uses TRBV19 and TRBJ2-7, with D possibly being TRBD1 (5 bases). The germline CDR1 and CDR2 sequences are LNHDA and SQIVND (reference sequence). The CDR3 length is 14 residues. Trimming shortened V by 3 bases and J by 2 bases, and 11 bases separated the two germline ends. The CDR3 is CASSIQGFAYEQYF. In nucleotides, the CDR3 is TGTGCCAGTAGTATTCAGGGATTCGCCTACGAGCAGTACTTC.

The rearrangement links TRBV15 to TRBJ1-3, with 9 bases fitting TRBD1. Germline V gene lookup returns CDR1 LNHNV and CDR2 YYDKDF (reference sequence). The junction had 5 bases not matched to a gene; V was cut back by 8 bases and J by 0 bases. The CDR3 sequence is 15 residues long. The CDR3 DNA reads as TGTGCCACCGGGGTGGACAGGGGCTCTGGAAACACCATATATTTT. It codes for CATGVDRGSGNTIYF.

The CDR3 region is CASSLRSGRSYNEQFF. The CDR3, as DNA: TGTGCCAGCAGCTTGCGGTCGGGACGAAGCTACAATGAGCAGTTCTTC. The gene calls are TRBV5-4 and TRBJ2-1; D may be TRBD1 or TRBD2 (5 bases each). Per germline, CDR1 SGHNT and CDR2 YYREEE (reference sequence). The CDR3 covers 16 residues. Between the trimmed V and J ends, which lost 1 base and 3 bases, there was a span of 14 bases.

The chain links TRBV30 to TRBJ2-7; possible D gene TRBD1, 6 bases. The CDR3 extends over 13 amino acids. Germline V lookup: CDR1 GTSNPN, CDR2 SVGIG (reference sequence). V gave up 0 bases and J gave up 1 base, with 7 bases separating them. CDR3 nucleotides: TGTGCCTGGAGTGTTCAGGGGTCCTACGAGCAGTACTTC. Amino acids: CAWSVQGSYEQYF.

The chain is built from TRBV7-9 and TRBJ2-4, with 7 bases matching TRBD1. The germline CDR1 and CDR2 sequences are SEHNR and FQNEAQ (reference sequence). Germline trimming cut 5 bases from V and 8 bases from J; bases unmatched to any gene: 9. The CDR3 totals 14 residues. The CDR3 is CASSALQGVDIQYF. The CDR3 nucleotides read TGTGCCAGCAGCGCTTTGCAGGGGGTAGACATTCAGTACTTC.

The chain carries TRBV7-8 and TRBJ1-2, with TRBD1 matching 7 bases. There are 14 residues in the CDR3. Germline CDR1 SGHVS, CDR2 FQNEAQ. The V gene end was trimmed by 4 bases and the J gene end by 3 bases; junction bases not matched to a gene: 5. CDR3 amino acids: CASSSTGTHYGYTF. The CDR3 DNA is TGTGCCAGCAGCTCGACAGGGACTCACTATGGCTACACCTTC.

V is TRBV2 and J is TRBJ1-3; a possible D gene is TRBD1 (6 bases). CDR3 size: 13 residues. Trimming removed 7 bases at V and 4 bases at J, with 11 bases between. Germline CDR1 and CDR2: SNHLY and FYNNEI. DNA of the CDR3: TGTGCCAGCAAAGGGGGAGCGGGAAACACCATATATTTT. Amino acid sequence: CASKGGAGNTIYF.

The chain has TRBV10-3 and TRBJ1-2; D might be TRBD1 (6 bases). Trimming took 3 bases from V and 2 from J, leaving 13 bases between them. Germline V gene lookup returns CDR1 ENHRY and CDR2 SYGVKD. The CDR3 consists of 15 residues. The CDR3: CAISDPGDTNYGYTF. As DNA, the CDR3 is TGTGCCATCAGTGATCCTGGGGACACAAACTATGGCTACACCTTC.

The chain is built from TRBV6-1 and TRBJ2-2; tentative D call: TRBD1 (5 bases). V gave up 6 bases and J gave up 3 bases, with 11 bases separating them. The length of the CDR3 is 14 residues. Germline values: CDR1 MNHNS, CDR2 SASEGT. The CDR3 sequence: CASRPTGDTGELFF. CDR3 bases: TGTGCCAGCAGACCCACAGGAGACACCGGGGAGCTGTTTTTT.

This clone has a handful of counts. The chain is built from TRBV7-9 and TRBJ1-2; D remains unclear. Germline V gives CDR1 SEHNR, CDR2 FQNEAQ (reference sequence). CDR3 size: 13 residues. V was pared by 5 bases and J by 2 bases, with 9 bases between. CDR3 amino acids: CASSLSQNYGYTF. The CDR3 DNA is TGTGCCAGCAGCCTATCACAAAACTATGGCTACACCTTC.

The chain employs TRBV7-7 and TRBJ2-2; TRBD1 might be the D (5 bases). The V gene lost 5 bases and the J gene lost 3 bases, with 25 bases spanning the gap. The CDR3 is 19 residues long. Germline CDR1 reads SSHAT; CDR2 reads FNYEAQ (reference sequence). For the CDR3, the DNA is TGTGCCAGCAGCCCTGACCCATTAGACCAGGGATCGTACACCGGGGAGCTGTTTTTT. Encoded protein: CASSPDPLDQGSYTGELFF.

The V gene is TRBV5-1, the J gene TRBJ2-1, with D perhaps TRBD2 (6 bases). V was trimmed by 4 bases and J by 7 bases, leaving 12 bases between them. Germline CDR1 and CDR2: SGHRS and YFSETQ. The CDR3 has 13 amino acids. This CDR3 is CASSLPGANEQFF. CDR3 DNA: TGCGCCAGCAGCCTCCCGGGAGCGAATGAGCAGTTCTTC.

V is TRBV27 and J is TRBJ2-7, with D perhaps TRBD1 (7 bases). Trimming cost V 6 bases and J 5 bases, with 17 bases left between them. The germline CDR1 and CDR2 sequences are MNHEY and SMNVEV (reference sequence). This CDR3 spans 14 amino acids. The CDR3 sequence: CASSFIGRGDEQYF. CDR3 nucleotides: TGTGCCAGCAGCTTTATAGGCAGGGGGGACGAGCAGTACTTC.

The CDR3 DNA is TGTGCCAGTAGTATTGGGGACAGGGGTACCTATGGCTACACCTTC. Its translation is CASSIGDRGTYGYTF. J is TRBJ1-2 and V is TRBV19; 10 positions agree with TRBD1. With 3 bases clipped from V and 4 bases from J, the junction kept 5 bases outside the gene matches. CDR1 LNHDA and CDR2 SQIVND come from the germline V gene (reference sequence). The CDR3 covers 15 residues.

The chain has TRBV5-6 and TRBJ2-2; 8 bases match TRBD1. Germline V lookup: CDR1 SGHDT, CDR2 YYEEEE. The CDR3 is 15 residues long. J gave up 5 bases and V 7 bases, and 10 bases lay outside the gene matches. The CDR3 DNA follows: TGTGCCAGCCAAAGAGGACAGGGAAGGACCGGGGAGCTGTTTTTT. This sequence encodes CASQRGQGRTGELFF.